The 30 T cell receptor beta chains below were found in one sample sequenced in a study of tumor-infiltrating lymphocytes in primary liver carcinoma. It was from around 20-30 mg of unsorted bulk tissue that RNA and DNA were co-extracted. A constant-region primer served to make TCR beta cDNA from roughly 500 ng total RNA. The TCR beta library was amplified through three nested multiplex PCR rounds in a modified ARM-PCR procedure. Investigators reported that the first two PCR rounds, at 10 cycles each, used TRBV1-TRBV30 forward primers with a C-beta reverse primer. TCRdb re-derived calls from the multiplex PCR reads in MiXCR, one entry per CDR3 protein. The repertoire has almost 55,000 distinct CDR3 sequences, about 80% of them found once; the top ten carry roughly 25%. The sequenced material came from liver tumor tissue from sampling region 2. Subset: tumor region T2, inferior pole. These receptors all stem from a man aged 40-50 years with primary liver carcinoma and hepatitis B virus infection.

As for this clonotype: The CDR3 ends on some other residue instead of the conserved phenylalanine or tryptophan, so this is likely a read error. The V and J genes are TRBV12-3 or TRBV12-4 and TRBJ2-7; TRBD2 matches at 8 bases. The CDR3 has 16 residues. V lost 2 bases, J lost 2 bases, and 8 bases stayed unmatched. CDR3 protein: CASSLSSGGSPYEQYY. The CDR3 DNA reads TGTGCCAGCAGTTTATCATCGGGAGGGTCTCCCTACGAGCAGTACTAC.

This clonotype showed up many times. One end of the junction is discordant with germline, which a read error may explain. The chain couples TRBV4-2 to TRBJ1-5; weak D call: TRBD1 (6 bases). The CDR3 covers 15 residues. Germline CDR1 and CDR2: LGHNA and YNFKEQ. Here the CDR3 DNA reads TGTGCCGGCAGCCAAGGGGGGGCGGTCAATCAGCCCCAGCATTTT. This gives the protein CAGSQGGAVNQPQHF.

In regard to this clonotype: A junction boundary mismatches the germline segment, possibly from a read error. The chain employs TRBV6-5 and TRBJ2-1, with 9 bases aligning to TRBD1. Germline CDR1 MNHEY, CDR2 SVGAGI. There are 15 residues in the CDR3. The CDR3 here is CASRGGQGEDNEHFF. The CDR3 DNA reads as TGTGCCAGCAGAGGGGGACAGGGTGAGGACAATGAGCACTTCTTC.

V gene TRBV4-1 combines with J gene TRBJ1-5, with 8 bases fitting TRBD1. The germline gives CDR1 MGHRA, CDR2 YSYEKL. V was pared by 2 bases and J by 7 bases, with 10 bases of the junction left unmatched. There are 16 residues in the CDR3. The CDR3 sequence: CASSQNTDRDDQPQHF. The CDR3 DNA follows: TGCGCCAGCAGCCAAAACACGGACAGGGACGACCAGCCCCAGCATTTT.

This clonotype was recorded many times. V is TRBV14 and J is TRBJ2-1; 9 bases line up with TRBD1. V gave up 3 bases and J gave up 3 bases; unmatched junction bases: 3. CDR3 length equals 15 residues. Germline V gene data show CDR1 as SGHDN and CDR2 as FVKESK. This chain's CDR3 is CASSHRDRVYNEQFF. CDR3 in DNA: TGTGCCAGCAGCCATCGGGACAGGGTCTACAATGAGCAGTTCTTC.

On this clonotype: One junction end disagrees with the germline gene, perhaps due to a read error. The J gene is TRBJ2-7, the V gene TRBV4-1; D unclear. The germline gives CDR1 MGHRA, CDR2 YSYEKL. The CDR3 totals 16 residues. The CDR3 DNA reads TGCGCCATCAGCCTCCTGCCCCCCCCCGACTCCTACGAGCAGTACTTC. This translates into CAISLLPPPDSYEQYF.

The chain couples TRBV7-8 to TRBJ2-7; weak D call: TRBD2 (6 bases). V was cut by 1 base and J by 5 bases, with 15 bases left in between. Germline assignment: CDR1 SGHVS and CDR2 FQNEAQ. The length of the CDR3 is 15 residues. Here the CDR3 reads CASSLEPGESNEQYF. The DNA of the CDR3 is TGTGCCAGCAGCTTAGAGCCGGGAGAATCCAACGAGCAGTACTTC.

As to this clonotype: One end of the junction is discordant with germline, which a read error may explain. V and J are TRBV11-2 and TRBJ2-2; D may be TRBD2 (5 bases). The CDR3 is 15 residues long. CDR1 is SGHAT, CDR2 FQNNGV, per germline. The CDR3 loop is CASNLRPENTGELSF. The DNA of the CDR3 is TGTGCCAGCAACTTACGGCCGGAGAACACCGGGGAGCTGTCTTTT.

About this clonotype: Being one base from a much bigger clone, this may be a read error. V gene TRBV30 combines with J gene TRBJ2-5; TRBD2 is a possible D gene (6 bases). The CDR3 consists of 13 residues. CDR1 and CDR2 (germline): GTSNPN, SVGIG (reference sequence). V lost 3 bases and J 4 bases, leaving 12 bases between the germline ends. The CDR3 loop is CAWRGGNGETQYF. The CDR3 nucleotides read TGTGCCTGGAGAGGCGGGAATGGAGAGACCCAGTACTTC.

This clonotype is judged medium-sized. The chain recombines TRBV6-2 or TRBV6-3 with TRBJ2-7, with D uncertain. Germline CDR1 MNHEY, CDR2 SVGEGT. This CDR3 contains 12 residues. The ends were cut back, 6 bases at V and 4 bases at J, with 10 bases in the middle. This CDR3 is CASSYNPYEQYF. CDR3 DNA sequence: TGTGCCAGCAGCTACAATCCGTACGAGCAGTACTTC.

Of note for this clonotype: One junction end disagrees with the germline gene, perhaps due to a read error. CDR3 in DNA: TGTGACAGCTGCCAAGACCGAGCTGAAGCTTTCTTT. The encoded protein is CDSCQDRAEAFF. The V gene is TRBV14, the J gene TRBJ1-1; D is unclear. The length of the CDR3 is 12 residues. In germline, CDR1 is SGHDN, CDR2 FVKESK.

This clonotype was observed at least ten times. This sequence joins TRBV12-3 or TRBV12-4 and TRBJ1-2, with a possible D match to TRBD1 (5 bases). V was trimmed by 6 bases and J by 3 bases, leaving 14 bases between them. The CDR3 length is 14 residues. The CDR3 DNA reads as TGTGCCAGCAGCCCGACGGGGGGACACTATGGCTACACCTTC. Translated, it gives CASSPTGGHYGYTF.

Worth noting for this clonotype: The conserved phenylalanine or tryptophan normally closing the CDR3 is absent here, so this likely arose from a read error. J is TRBJ2-2 and V is TRBV13; 11 bases map to TRBD1. CDR1 is PRHDT, CDR2 FYEKMQ, per germline (reference sequence). The CDR3 spans 16 residues. V was pared by 5 bases and J by 7 bases, with 9 bases of the junction left unmatched. The CDR3 DNA sequence: TGTGCCAGCAGCAAACGGACAGGGGGCGTCGACGGGGAGCTGTTTCTA. It specifies CASSKRTGGVDGELFL.

This clonotype was detected ten times or more. A much larger clone differs by one base, so this may be a read error. The V and J genes are TRBV11-2 and TRBJ2-2; D possibly corresponds to TRBD2 (5 bases). CDR1 and CDR2 from the germline V gene are SGHAT and FQNNGV. This CDR3 is built from 13 residues. In DNA, the CDR3 is TGTGCCAGCAGCTACACGAACACCGGGGAGCCGTTTTTT. The encoded protein is CASSYTNTGEPFF.

V and J are TRBV5-1 and TRBJ1-5; 10 bases fit TRBD1. V trimming: 4 bases; J trimming: 11 bases; junction bases outside the gene matches: 15. There are 16 residues in the CDR3. Germline V gene data show CDR1 as SGHRS and CDR2 as YFSETQ. In DNA form, the CDR3 reads TGCGCCAGCAGCGCGACGGGGACAGGGGATGGCCAGTCCCAGCATTTT. Its translation is CASSATGTGDGQSQHF.

Concerning this clonotype: One end of the junction varies from germline; a read error may be responsible. The chain uses TRBV6-1 and TRBJ1-5; D not certain. This CDR3 is built from 15 residues. Per the germline V gene, CDR1 is MNHNS and CDR2 is SASEGT. The CDR3 reads CASNEGRVHNQPQHF. DNA for the CDR3: TGTGCCAGCAATGAAGGGAGGGTCCACAATCAGCCCCAGCATTTT.

A word on this clonotype: It is likely a read error, because the conserved phenylalanine at the end of the CDR3 is missing. This chain uses TRBV29-1 with TRBJ2-7, with D perhaps matching TRBD1 (6 bases). CDR1 SQVTM and CDR2 ANQGSEA come from the germline V gene. The CDR3 sequence is 13 residues long. Here the CDR3 reads CSVEGDGSYEQYL. The CDR3 DNA sequence: TGCAGTGTTGAGGGGGACGGCTCCTACGAGCAGTACTTA.

Notes on this clonotype: Sequence at one end of the junction differs from germline and may be a read error. The V call is TRBV11-2, the J call TRBJ2-3; TRBD2 might be the D (5 bases). CDR3 length: 20 amino acids. CDR1 and CDR2 (germline): SGHAT, FQNNGV. The CDR3 DNA sequence: TGTACCAGCAGCCCCGATGACCCCCTGCAGATAGCGAGAAGTACAGATACGCAGTTTTTT. This gives the protein CTSSPDDPLQIARSTDTQFF.

This sequence joins TRBV11-2 and TRBJ2-7, with D unclear. V was cut by 10 bases and J by 2 bases, with 21 bases left in between. Germline-derived CDR1 and CDR2 are SGHAT and FQNNGV. The CDR3 totals 15 residues. The CDR3 DNA is TGTGCCAACGGCCTCGGCGGAACTCTACCCTACGAGCAGTACTTC. The encoded protein is CANGLGGTLPYEQYF.

V is TRBV10-1 and J is TRBJ2-2, with unresolved D. Germline V gene lookup returns CDR1 WNHNN and CDR2 SYGVQD (reference sequence). V dropped 8 bases and J dropped 14 bases, with 18 bases sitting between them. CDR3 length: 12 residues. The CDR3 coding sequence is TGCGCCAGCCGTACGAACACCGGGTATCTGTTTTTT. This gives the protein CASRTNTGYLFF.

Comment on this clonotype: Germline and junction disagree at one end, which may indicate a read error. The gene calls are TRBV6-5 and TRBJ1-2, with a tentative D call TRBD1 (5 bases). CDR3 size: 15 residues. Germline lookup yields CDR1 MNHEY and CDR2 SVGAGI. CDR3 in amino acids: CANSYSGHLNYGYTF. The DNA for the CDR3 is TGTGCCAACAGTTACTCCGGACATCTTAACTATGGCTACACCTTC.

With respect to this clonotype: This clone may be a read error of a much larger clone one base away. The gene calls are TRBV4-1 and TRBJ2-2, with D tentatively TRBD1 or TRBD2 (5 bases each). This CDR3 spans 13 amino acids. Germline V gene data show CDR1 as MGHRA and CDR2 as YSYEKL. This CDR3 is CTGSQSMDGDLFF. The CDR3 DNA sequence: TGCACCGGCAGCCAAAGTATGGACGGGGACCTGTTTTTT.

V usage is TRBV19 and J usage is TRBJ2-3, with D possibly being TRBD2 (6 bases). The CDR3 extends over 14 amino acids. Germline values: CDR1 LNHDA, CDR2 SQIVND (reference sequence). The germline V and J ends were trimmed by 6 bases and 5 bases, with 15 bases remaining between them. The CDR3 here is CASSTTLGGDTQYF. DNA of the CDR3: TGTGCCAGTAGCACGACTTTGGGGGGAGATACGCAGTATTTT.

Comment on this clonotype: The junction and the germline gene differ at one end; a read error may be behind it. The chain recombines TRBV10-3 with TRBJ2-5; D could derive from TRBD1 or TRBD2 (5 bases each). This CDR3 is 12 amino acids long. Germline V gene data show CDR1 as ENHRY and CDR2 as SYGVKD. The CDR3 loop reads CAISERVGTQHF. CDR3 in DNA: TGTGCCATCAGTGAGCGGGTGGGGACCCAGCACTTC.

This clonotype has a count of ten or more. The V call is TRBV12-3 or TRBV12-4, the J call TRBJ2-3, with 10 bases that match TRBD1. The length of the CDR3 is 17 residues. Trimming removed 4 bases from V and 4 bases from J; junction bases left unmatched: 11. The CDR3 DNA sequence: TGTGCCAGCAGTTCGCCTGAGGGACAGGGGCGGTCAGATACGCAGTATTTT. Translation: CASSSPEGQGRSDTQYF.

This clonotype was counted only a few times. A junction boundary mismatches the germline segment, possibly from a read error. J is TRBJ2-1 and V is TRBV29-1, with TRBD2 matching over 7 bases. This CDR3 has 14 amino acids. CDR1 is SQVTM, CDR2 ANQGSEA, per germline. CDR3 region: CSVDELAGVNEQFF. CDR3 DNA sequence: TGTAGCGTTGATGAGCTGGCGGGAGTCAATGAGCAGTTCTTC.

With respect to this clonotype: The junction differs from germline at one of its ends, possibly a read error. The chain links TRBV11-2 to TRBJ2-5, with no clear D. CDR3 size: 12 residues. Germline V gene sequence: CDR1 SGHAT, CDR2 FQNNGV. Here the CDR3 DNA reads TGTCCCAGCATCTTAGAGGAAAGGGACCAGTACTTC. This gives the protein CPSILEERDQYF.

A remark on this clonotype: It is likely a read error, because the conserved phenylalanine at the end of the CDR3 is missing. The CDR3 bases are TGTGCCAGCAGTACGACAGATGACACTGAAGCTTTCCTT. It is translated as CASSTTDDTEAFL. This chain links TRBV28 with TRBJ1-1; TRBD1 is a possible D gene (5 bases). V lost 5 bases and J 3 bases, leaving 10 bases between the germline ends. The CDR3 has 13 residues. From germline, CDR1 is MDHEN and CDR2 SYDVKM.

In regard to this clonotype: A junction boundary mismatches the germline segment, possibly from a read error. The chain uses TRBV12-3 or TRBV12-4 and TRBJ2-1; D possibly corresponds to TRBD2 (6 bases). The CDR3 is 14 residues long. The CDR3 sequence: CASSPRLDVDEQLF. CDR3 nucleotide sequence: TGTGCAAGCAGCCCAAGACTAGATGTCGATGAGCAGCTCTTC.

The chain employs TRBV2 and TRBJ1-2, with 7 bases identical to TRBD1. This CDR3 is built from 14 residues. Trimming removed 4 bases from V and 5 bases from J; junction bases left unmatched: 7. Germline CDR1 and CDR2: SNHLY and FYNNEI. CDR3 sequence (DNA): TGTGCCAGCAGTGTAGAGGGGGCGTTATATGGCTACACCTTC. It translates to CASSVEGALYGYTF.